This TCR beta chain was found in a study of cytomegalovirus exposure and HLA in healthy donors. As for the study in general: Researchers found that about 84% of over 350 genotyped donors fell within the Caucasian-associated ancestry cluster.

Comments on this clone: As yet, its antigen is unknown.

Findings of the study overall: There were under 200 TCR beta chains listed as cytomegalovirus-associated. Later analysis suggested most CMV-associated TCR beta chains were HLA-restricted. Most TCRs appeared rarely, but some public TCRs recurred in many donors.

Germline V gene lookup returns CDR1 LNHDA and CDR2 SQIVND (reference sequence). The CDR3 extends over 16 amino acids. The V and J ends lost 1 base and 3 bases, in that order; junction bases with no gene match: 5. Amplification used 60 Vbeta primers and 13 Jbeta primers. The protocol was immunoSEQ multiplex PCR, while the TCRdb copy is restricted to in-frame clones and leaves out a portion. The profile shows around 190,000 clones, 80% of them singletons. This chain joins TRBV19 and TRBJ2-2, with TRBD2 matching 7 bases. Sequencing was carried out using PBMCs. This receptor was taken from a middle-aged man in good health and CMV-seronegative. CDR3 bases: TGTGCCAGTAGTATAGGAGGGAGGGCCTACACCGGGGAGCTGTTTTTT. It yields the protein CASSIGGRAYTGELFF.